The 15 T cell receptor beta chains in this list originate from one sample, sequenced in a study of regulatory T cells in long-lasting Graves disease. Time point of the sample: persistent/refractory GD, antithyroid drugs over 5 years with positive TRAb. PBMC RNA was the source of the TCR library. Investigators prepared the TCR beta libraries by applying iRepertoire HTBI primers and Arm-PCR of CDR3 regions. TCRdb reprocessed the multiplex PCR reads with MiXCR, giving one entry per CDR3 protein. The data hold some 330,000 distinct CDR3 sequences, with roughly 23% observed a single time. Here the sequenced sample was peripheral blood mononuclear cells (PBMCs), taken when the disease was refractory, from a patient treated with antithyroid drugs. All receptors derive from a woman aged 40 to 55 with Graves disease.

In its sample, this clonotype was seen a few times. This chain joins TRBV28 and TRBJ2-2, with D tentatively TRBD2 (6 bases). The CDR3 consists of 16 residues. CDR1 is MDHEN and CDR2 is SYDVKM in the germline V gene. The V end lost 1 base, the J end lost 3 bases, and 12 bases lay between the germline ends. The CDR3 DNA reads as TGTGCCAGCAGTTTATACGTCGGGAGCTACACCGGGGAGCTGTTTTTT. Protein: CASSLYVGSYTGELFF.

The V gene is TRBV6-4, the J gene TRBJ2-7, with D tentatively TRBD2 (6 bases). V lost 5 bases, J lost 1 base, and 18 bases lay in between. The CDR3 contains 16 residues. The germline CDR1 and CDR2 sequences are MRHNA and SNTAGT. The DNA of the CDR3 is TGTGCCAGCAGTTACTACGGAGGGACCGGTTCCTACGAGCAGTACTTC. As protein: CASSYYGGTGSYEQYF.

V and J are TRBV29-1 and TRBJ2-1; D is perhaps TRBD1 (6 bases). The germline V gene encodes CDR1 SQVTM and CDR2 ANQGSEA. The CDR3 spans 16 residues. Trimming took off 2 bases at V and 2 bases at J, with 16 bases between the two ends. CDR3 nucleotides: TGCAGCGTTGAATCGGTTGGCAGGGGACCCTACAATGAGCAGTTCTTC. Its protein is CSVESVGRGPYNEQFF.

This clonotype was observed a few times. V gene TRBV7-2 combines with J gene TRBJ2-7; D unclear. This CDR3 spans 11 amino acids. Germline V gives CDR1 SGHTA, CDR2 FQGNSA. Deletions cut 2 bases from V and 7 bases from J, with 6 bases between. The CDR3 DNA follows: TGTGCCAGCAGCTTACTGAGGGAGCAGTACTTC. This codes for CASSLLREQYF.

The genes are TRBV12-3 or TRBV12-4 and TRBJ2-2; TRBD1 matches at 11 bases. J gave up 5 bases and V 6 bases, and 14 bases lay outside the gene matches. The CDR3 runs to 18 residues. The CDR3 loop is CASSLNPLDRGRTGELFF. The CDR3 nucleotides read TGTGCCAGCAGCTTGAACCCCTTGGACAGGGGGCGGACCGGGGAGCTGTTTTTT.

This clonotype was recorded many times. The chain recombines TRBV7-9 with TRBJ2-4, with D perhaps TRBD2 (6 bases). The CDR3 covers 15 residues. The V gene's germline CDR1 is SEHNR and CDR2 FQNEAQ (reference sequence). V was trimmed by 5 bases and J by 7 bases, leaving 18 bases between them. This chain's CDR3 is CASSNQWGGLNIQYF. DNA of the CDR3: TGTGCCAGCAGCAACCAATGGGGAGGTCTGAACATTCAGTACTTC.

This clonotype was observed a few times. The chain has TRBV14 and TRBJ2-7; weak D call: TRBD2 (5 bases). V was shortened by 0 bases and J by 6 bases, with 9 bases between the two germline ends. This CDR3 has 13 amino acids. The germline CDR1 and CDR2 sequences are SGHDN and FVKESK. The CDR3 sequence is CASSQERRSEQYF. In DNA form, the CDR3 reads TGTGCCAGCAGCCAAGAGAGGAGGAGCGAGCAGTACTTC.

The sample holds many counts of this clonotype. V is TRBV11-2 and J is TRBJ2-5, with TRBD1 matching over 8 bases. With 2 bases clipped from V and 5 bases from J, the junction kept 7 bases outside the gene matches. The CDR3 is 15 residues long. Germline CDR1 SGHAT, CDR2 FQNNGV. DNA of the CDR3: TGTGCCAGCAGCTTACAGGGGGCGGTGAGGGAGACCCAGTACTTC. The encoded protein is CASSLQGAVRETQYF.

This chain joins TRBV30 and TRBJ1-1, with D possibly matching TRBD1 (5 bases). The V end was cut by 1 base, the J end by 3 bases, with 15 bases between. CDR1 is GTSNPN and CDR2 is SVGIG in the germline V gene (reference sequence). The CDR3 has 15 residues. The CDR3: CAWSGVRTTDTEAFF. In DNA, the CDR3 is TGTGCCTGGAGTGGAGTAAGGACAACAGACACTGAAGCTTTCTTT.

DNA for the CDR3: TGTGCCAGCAGCTTAGAACATTTGGAGAACTATGGCTACACCTTC. Protein sequence: CASSLEHLENYGYTF. V usage is TRBV11-2 and J usage is TRBJ1-2; no clear D. Trimming removed 0 bases from V and 2 bases from J, with 10 bases in between. Germline CDR1 SGHAT, CDR2 FQNNGV. The CDR3 covers 15 residues.

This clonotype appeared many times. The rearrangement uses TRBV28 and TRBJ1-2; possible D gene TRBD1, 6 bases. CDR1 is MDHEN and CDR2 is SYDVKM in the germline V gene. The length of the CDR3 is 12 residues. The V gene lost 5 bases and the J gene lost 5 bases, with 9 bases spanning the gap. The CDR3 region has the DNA TGTGCCAGCAGTGGAACAGGGTATGGCTACACCTTC. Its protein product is CASSGTGYGYTF.

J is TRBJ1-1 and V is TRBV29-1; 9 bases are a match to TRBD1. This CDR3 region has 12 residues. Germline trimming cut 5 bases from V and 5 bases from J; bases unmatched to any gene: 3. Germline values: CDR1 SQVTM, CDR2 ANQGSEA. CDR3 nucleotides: TGCAGCGTTCCCGGGACAGGGACTGAAGCTTTCTTT. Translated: CSVPGTGTEAFF.

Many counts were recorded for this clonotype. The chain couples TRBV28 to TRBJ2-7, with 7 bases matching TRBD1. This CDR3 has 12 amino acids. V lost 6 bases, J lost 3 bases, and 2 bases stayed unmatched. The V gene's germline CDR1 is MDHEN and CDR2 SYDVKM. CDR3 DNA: TGTGCCAGCAGCGGACAGGTCTACGAGCAGTACTTC. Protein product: CASSGQVYEQYF.

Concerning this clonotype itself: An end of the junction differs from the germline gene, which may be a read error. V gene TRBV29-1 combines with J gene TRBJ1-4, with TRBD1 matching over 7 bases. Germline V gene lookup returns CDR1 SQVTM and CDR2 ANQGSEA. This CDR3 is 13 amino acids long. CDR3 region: CSVEGTATQKLFF. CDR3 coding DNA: TGCAGCGTGGAAGGGACAGCCACCCAAAAACTGTTTTTT.

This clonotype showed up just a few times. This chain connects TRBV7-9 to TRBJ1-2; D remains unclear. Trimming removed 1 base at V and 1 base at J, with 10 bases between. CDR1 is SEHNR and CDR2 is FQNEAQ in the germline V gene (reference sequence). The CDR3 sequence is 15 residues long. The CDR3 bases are TGTGCCAGCAGCTTAGGGAGATCCAATAACTATGGCTACACCTTC. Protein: CASSLGRSNNYGYTF.